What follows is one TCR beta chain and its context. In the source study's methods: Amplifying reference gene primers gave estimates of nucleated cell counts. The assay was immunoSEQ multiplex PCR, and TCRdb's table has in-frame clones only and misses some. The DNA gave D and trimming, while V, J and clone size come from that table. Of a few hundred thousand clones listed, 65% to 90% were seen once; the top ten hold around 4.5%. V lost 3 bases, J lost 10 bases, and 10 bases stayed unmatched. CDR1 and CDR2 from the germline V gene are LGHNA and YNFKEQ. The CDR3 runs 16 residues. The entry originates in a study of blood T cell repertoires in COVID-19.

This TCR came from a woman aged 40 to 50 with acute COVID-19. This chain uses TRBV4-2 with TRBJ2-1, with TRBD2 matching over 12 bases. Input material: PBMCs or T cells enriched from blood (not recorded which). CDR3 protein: CASSQVTSGRRLEQFF. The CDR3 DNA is TGTGCCAGCAGCCAGGTTACTAGCGGGAGGAGATTGGAGCAGTTCTTC.